This is a list of T cell receptor beta chains from one sample in a study of beta chain features in type 1 diabetes. Using immunoSEQ multiplex PCR, the repertoire was profiled, and TCRdb retains in-frame clones only, with some absent. The sample gives roughly 150,000 clones, roughly 60% of which show up once; about 0.089% is in the top ten. The sequencing sample was made of naive CD4+ T cells from blood. These TCRs come from a man between 25 and 39 years old with type 1 diabetes. Each CDR3 is given with its conserved first and last residue. The order of the fields is V gene, clone size, D gene, J gene, CDR3 DNA, CDR3 protein. A D gene is named only where the DNA matches it firmly. The size entry is marked missing in some rows and otherwise reads once, few, many or a size class.

V: TRBV20-1
size: NA
D: NA
J: TRBJ2-7
DNA: TGCAGTGCTTGGACCCAGGACGAGCAGTACTTC
CDR3: CSAWTQDEQYF

V: TRBV5-4
size: NA
D: TRBD1
J: TRBJ2-2
DNA: TGTGCCAGCAGCTTGGAGACAGGGCAGACCGGGGAGCTGTTTTTT
CDR3: CASSLETGQTGELFF

V: TRBV30
size: few
D: NA
J: TRBJ2-7
DNA: TGTGCCTGGACCGGACGGGGGGCGCGCGAGCAGTACTTC
CDR3: CAWTGRGAREQYF

V: TRBV14
size: NA
D: NA
J: TRBJ1-1
DNA: TGTGCCAGCAGCCAAAGAGTGGTCGCTGAAGCTTTCTTT
CDR3: CASSQRVVAEAFF

V: TRBV5-1
size: NA
D: TRBD1
J: TRBJ2-5
DNA: TGCGCCAGCAGCTTATTACTAGGACAGGGCGGAGAGACCCAGTACTTC
CDR3: CASSLLLGQGGETQYF

V: TRBV29-1
size: NA
D: NA
J: TRBJ2-1
DNA: TGCAGCGTTGATAGGCCAGGGTCTTCCTACAATGAGCAGTTCTTC
CDR3: CSVDRPGSSYNEQFF

V: TRBV30
size: NA
D: NA
J: TRBJ1-2
DNA: TGTGCCTGGAGTCCCGATGACGGGCGCTATGGCTACACCTTC
CDR3: CAWSPDDGRYGYTF

V: TRBV30
size: few
D: TRBD2
J: TRBJ2-5
DNA: TGTGCCTGGACCGGGGGGACGTATGTGACCCAGTACTTC
CDR3: CAWTGGTYVTQYF

V: TRBV5-1
size: NA
D: TRBD2
J: TRBJ2-2
DNA: TGCGCCAGCAGCTTGCGGGGGGGCGAGGACACCGGGGAGCTGTTTTTT
CDR3: CASSLRGGEDTGELFF

V: TRBV7-9
size: NA
D: TRBD2
J: TRBJ2-1
DNA: TGTGCCAGCAGCCCGACTAGCGGATACAATGAGCAGTTCTTC
CDR3: CASSPTSGYNEQFF

V: TRBV9
size: NA
D: TRBD1
J: TRBJ2-1
DNA: TGTGCCAGCAGTCGACAGGGAACCTACAATGAGCAGTTCTTC
CDR3: CASSRQGTYNEQFF

V: TRBV5-1
size: NA
D: NA
J: TRBJ2-3
DNA: TGCGCCAGCAGCTTGGCCGGGGGCACAGATACGCAGTATTTT
CDR3: CASSLAGGTDTQYF

V: TRBV18
size: few
D: TRBD1
J: TRBJ2-7
DNA: TGTGCCAGCTCGCCATCGCAGGGGGACGAGCAGTACTTC
CDR3: CASSPSQGDEQYF

V: TRBV19
size: few
D: NA
J: TRBJ2-7
DNA: TGTGCCAGTAGCAATGCAGGGACCTACGAGCAGTACTTC
CDR3: CASSNAGTYEQYF

V: TRBV29-1
size: NA
D: TRBD2
J: TRBJ2-1
DNA: TGCAGCGTTTGGACTAGCGGGGGGGCGAATGAGCAGTTCTTC
CDR3: CSVWTSGGANEQFF

V: TRBV9
size: NA
D: TRBD1
J: TRBJ1-5
DNA: TGTGCCAGCAGCCCGGGACAGCCTAATCAGCCCCAGCATTTT
CDR3: CASSPGQPNQPQHF

V: TRBV25-1
size: NA
D: TRBD1
J: TRBJ1-2
DNA: TGTGCCAGCAGTGAATCAGGGACAGGGGACAACTATGGCTACACCTTC
CDR3: CASSESGTGDNYGYTF

V: TRBV29-1
size: NA
D: NA
J: TRBJ1-2
DNA: TGCAGCGTTCGGTCAGGTTATGGCTACACCTTC
CDR3: CSVRSGYGYTF

V: TRBV7-2
size: NA
D: TRBD2
J: TRBJ2-5
DNA: TGTGCCAGCAGCTTGCGGGGGGGCCCAGAGACCCAGTACTTC
CDR3: CASSLRGGPETQYF

V: TRBV29-1
size: NA
D: NA
J: TRBJ2-7
DNA: TGCAGCGTTGCCCACCTGGGCGTCAGTGAGCAGTACTTC
CDR3: CSVAHLGVSEQYF

V: TRBV5-6
size: NA
D: NA
J: TRBJ2-5
DNA: TGTGCCAGCAGCTTACAGGGAACCCAGTACTTC
CDR3: CASSLQGTQYF

V: TRBV5-4
size: few
D: NA
J: TRBJ2-3
DNA: TGTGCCAGCAGCTCACAGGGTCCAGATACGCAGTATTTT
CDR3: CASSSQGPDTQYF

V: TRBV20-1
size: NA
D: NA
J: TRBJ2-1
DNA: TGCAGTGCCGTCGGTAACAATGAGCAGTTCTTC
CDR3: CSAVGNNEQFF

V: TRBV7-6
size: NA
D: NA
J: TRBJ2-1
DNA: TGTGCCAGCAGCTTTTCGCAGCGGTCACCCAATGAGCAGTTCTTC
CDR3: CASSFSQRSPNEQFF

V: TRBV7-2
size: NA
D: NA
J: TRBJ2-5
DNA: TGTGCCAGCAGCCCCATACGGGGATGGGAGACCCAGTACTTC
CDR3: CASSPIRGWETQYF

V: TRBV5-4
size: once
D: NA
J: TRBJ2-5
DNA: TGTGCCAGCAGCACGCGGGACAGCCAAGAGACCCAGTACTTC
CDR3: CASSTRDSQETQYF

V: TRBV2
size: once
D: TRBD2
J: TRBJ2-5
DNA: TGTGCCAGCAGTCTTGGACTAGCAGAAGAGACCCAGTACTTC
CDR3: CASSLGLAEETQYF

V: TRBV30
size: NA
D: TRBD2
J: TRBJ2-5
DNA: TGTGCCTGGAGTCCCTCCCGGACTAGCGGGGGGGCGAAGACCCAGTACTTC
CDR3: CAWSPSRTSGGAKTQYF

V: TRBV6-1
size: NA
D: NA
J: TRBJ2-7
DNA: TGTGCCAGCAGTGCGCGGGACAGAAACTACGAGCAGTACTTC
CDR3: CASSARDRNYEQYF

V: TRBV30
size: NA
D: NA
J: TRBJ1-5
DNA: TGTGCCTGGCAGGACAGCCTCAATCAGCCCCAGCATTTT
CDR3: CAWQDSLNQPQHF

V: TRBV28
size: NA
D: TRBD1
J: TRBJ2-5
DNA: TGTGCCAGCGAAGAGACAGGGTGGCGGCTAAGGAAAGAGACCCAGTACTTC
CDR3: CASEETGWRLRKETQYF

V: TRBV30
size: NA
D: NA
J: TRBJ1-4
DNA: TGTGCCTGGAGCCTCGGCGCAACTAATGAAAAACTGTTTTTT
CDR3: CAWSLGATNEKLFF

V: TRBV7-9
size: NA
D: NA
J: TRBJ2-7
DNA: TGTGCCAGCAGCTTAGGTACAGTACCCTACGAGCAGTACTTC
CDR3: CASSLGTVPYEQYF

V: TRBV4-2
size: few
D: NA
J: TRBJ2-7
DNA: TGTGCCAGCAGCCAAGACCCTCAGGGATCCTCCTACGAGCAGTACTTC
CDR3: CASSQDPQGSSYEQYF

V: TRBV30
size: NA
D: NA
J: TRBJ2-3
DNA: TGTGCCTGGAGCGACGGAGCGGAAGATACGCAGTATTTT
CDR3: CAWSDGAEDTQYF

V: TRBV4-3
size: few
D: NA
J: TRBJ2-3
DNA: TGCGCCAGCAGCCAAGATGTGGGCACAGATACGCAGTATTTT
CDR3: CASSQDVGTDTQYF

V: TRBV29-1
size: few
D: NA
J: TRBJ1-3
DNA: TGCAGCGTGGGTGGTGGTTTTGGAAACACCATATATTTT
CDR3: CSVGGGFGNTIYF

V: TRBV10-3
size: NA
D: TRBD2
J: TRBJ2-1
DNA: TGTGCCACAGTTCCTAGCGGGGGGTACAATGAGCAGTTCTTC
CDR3: CATVPSGGYNEQFF

V: TRBV4-3
size: NA
D: NA
J: TRBJ1-4
DNA: TGCGCCAGCAGCCAAGATGCCCAGGGTGAGGAAAAACTGTTTTTT
CDR3: CASSQDAQGEEKLFF

V: TRBV28
size: NA
D: NA
J: TRBJ1-2
DNA: TGTGCCAGCAGGCTCGCCGGGACATATGGCTACACCTTC
CDR3: CASRLAGTYGYTF

V: TRBV30
size: NA
D: TRBD1
J: TRBJ1-4
DNA: TGTGCCTGGAGTGATACCGGGACAGATCACGAAAAACTGTTTTTT
CDR3: CAWSDTGTDHEKLFF

V: TRBV19
size: NA
D: NA
J: TRBJ2-5
DNA: TGTGCCAGTAGTATCGCGACAGCACAAGAGACCCAGTACTTC
CDR3: CASSIATAQETQYF

V: TRBV5-6
size: NA
D: TRBD1
J: TRBJ1-4
DNA: TGTGCCAGCAGCCTGGGACAGGGGAATGAAAAACTGTTTTTT
CDR3: CASSLGQGNEKLFF

V: TRBV29-1
size: NA
D: NA
J: TRBJ1-2
DNA: TGCAGCGTTGAAGGAGACTATGGCTACACCTTC
CDR3: CSVEGDYGYTF

V: TRBV4-3
size: few
D: NA
J: TRBJ1-2
DNA: TGCGCCAGCAGCCAAGATATGGGGGATGGCTACACCTTC
CDR3: CASSQDMGDGYTF

V: TRBV7-7
size: NA
D: TRBD2
J: TRBJ2-3
DNA: TGTGCTAGCAGCTTGTTAGCGGGGGCTAGCACAGATACGCAGTATTTT
CDR3: CASSLLAGASTDTQYF